The 8 T cell receptor beta chains reported below all come from one sample, sequenced in a study of control samples from healthy donors and cancer patients. Profiling relied on immunoSEQ multiplex PCR, and the TCRdb table lists in-frame clones only, not all of them. The sample consists of about 130,000 clones, roughly 91% of them appearing once. Sequencing was carried out using PBMCs. Receptor source: a man aged 45-60 years with head and neck cancer.

V usage is TRBV5-8 and J usage is TRBJ2-6; D is uncertain. The CDR3 spans 14 residues. V was shortened by 2 bases and J by 2 bases, with 5 bases between the two germline ends. Per germline, CDR1 SGHTS and CDR2 YDEGEE. CDR3 amino acids: CASSLGTGANVLTF. CDR3 sequence (DNA): TGTGCCAGCAGCTTAGGGACTGGGGCCAACGTCCTGACTTTC.

The chain is built from TRBV6-5 and TRBJ1-2; TRBD1 matches at 8 bases. The CDR3 consists of 14 residues. V was pared by 5 bases and J by 2 bases, with 4 bases of the junction left unmatched. Germline values: CDR1 MNHEY, CDR2 SVGAGI. CDR3 DNA: TGTGCCAGCAGTAGACAGGGGTCAAACTATGGCTACACCTTC. This sequence encodes CASSRQGSNYGYTF.

This clone was seen only a few times. The CDR3 DNA follows: TGTGCCAGTAGTTTACAGGGGGGCCCGGACGAGCAGTACTTC. Its translation: CASSLQGGPDEQYF. The rearrangement joins TRBV19 to TRBJ2-7; 8 positions agree with TRBD1. J gave up 5 bases and V 5 bases, and 8 bases lay outside the gene matches. The CDR3 is 14 residues long. CDR1 LNHDA and CDR2 SQIVND come from the germline V gene (reference sequence). Full variable domain (remainder filled in from reference TRBV19 and TRBJ2-7): DGGITQSPKYLFRKEGQNVTLSCEQNLNHDAMYWYRQDPGQGLRLIYYSQIVNDFQKGDIAEGYSVSREKKESFPLTVTSAQKNPTAFYLCASSLQGGPDEQYFGPGTRLTVT.

V is TRBV4-1 and J is TRBJ1-3, with D uncertain. Between the trimmed V and J ends, which lost 1 base and 8 bases, there was a span of 6 bases. Germline V gene lookup returns CDR1 MGHRA and CDR2 YSYEKL. The CDR3 covers 12 residues. CDR3 sequence (DNA): TGCGCCAGCAGCCAAGCCGAAGACACCATATATTTT. Translating gives CASSQAEDTIYF.

This chain links TRBV27 with TRBJ2-5; 12 bases line up with TRBD2. Per the germline V gene, CDR1 is MNHEY and CDR2 is SMNVEV (reference sequence). V was clipped by 3 bases and J by 4 bases; unmatched bases: 9. CDR3 length: 17 amino acids. The chain's CDR3 is CASSFSTSGGPGETQYF. CDR3 nucleotides: TGTGCCAGCAGTTTCTCGACTAGCGGGGGACCCGGAGAGACCCAGTACTTC.

This clone was seen once. V is TRBV6-5 and J is TRBJ2-1; D might be TRBD1 or TRBD2, each matching 5 bases. CDR1 and CDR2 from the germline V gene are MNHEY and SVGAGI. CDR3 length: 14 amino acids. Between the trimmed V and J ends, which lost 5 bases and 4 bases, there was a span of 12 bases. The CDR3 loop reads CASSPLGRYNEQFF. CDR3 DNA sequence: TGTGCCAGCAGTCCCCTGGGACGGTACAATGAGCAGTTCTTC.

This chain uses TRBV5-1 with TRBJ2-1; no definite D call. Per germline, CDR1 SGHRS and CDR2 YFSETQ. V lost 0 bases to trimming and J lost 5 bases, with 15 bases between them. This CDR3 contains 16 residues. The CDR3 sequence: CASSLGTPTRNNEQFF. CDR3 bases: TGCGCCAGCAGCTTGGGCACCCCAACACGAAACAATGAGCAGTTCTTC.

As to this clone: Other DNA sequences in this sample translate to the same CDR3. The J gene is TRBJ1-5, the V gene TRBV19, with D possibly TRBD1 on 5 matching bases. Germline V gives CDR1 LNHDA, CDR2 SQIVND (reference sequence). The germline V and J ends were trimmed by 0 bases and 7 bases, with 10 bases remaining between them. The CDR3 is made up of 14 amino acids. The CDR3 DNA sequence: TGTGCCAGTAGTATAGAGGGGGTGGGGCAGCCCCAGCATTTT. Translation: CASSIEGVGQPQHF.